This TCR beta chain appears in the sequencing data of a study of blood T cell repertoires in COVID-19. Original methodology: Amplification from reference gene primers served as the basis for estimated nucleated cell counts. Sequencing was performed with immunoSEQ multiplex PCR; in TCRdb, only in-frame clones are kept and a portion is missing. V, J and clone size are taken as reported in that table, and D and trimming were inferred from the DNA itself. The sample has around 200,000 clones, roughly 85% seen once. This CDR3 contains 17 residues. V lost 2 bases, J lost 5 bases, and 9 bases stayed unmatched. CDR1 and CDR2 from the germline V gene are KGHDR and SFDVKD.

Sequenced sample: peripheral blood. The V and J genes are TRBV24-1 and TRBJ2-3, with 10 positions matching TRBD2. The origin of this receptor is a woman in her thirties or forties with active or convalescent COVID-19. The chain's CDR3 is CATSDWSGTSAIDTQYF. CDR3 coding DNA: TGTGCCACCAGTGATTGGTCCGGGACTAGCGCAATAGATACGCAGTATTTT.